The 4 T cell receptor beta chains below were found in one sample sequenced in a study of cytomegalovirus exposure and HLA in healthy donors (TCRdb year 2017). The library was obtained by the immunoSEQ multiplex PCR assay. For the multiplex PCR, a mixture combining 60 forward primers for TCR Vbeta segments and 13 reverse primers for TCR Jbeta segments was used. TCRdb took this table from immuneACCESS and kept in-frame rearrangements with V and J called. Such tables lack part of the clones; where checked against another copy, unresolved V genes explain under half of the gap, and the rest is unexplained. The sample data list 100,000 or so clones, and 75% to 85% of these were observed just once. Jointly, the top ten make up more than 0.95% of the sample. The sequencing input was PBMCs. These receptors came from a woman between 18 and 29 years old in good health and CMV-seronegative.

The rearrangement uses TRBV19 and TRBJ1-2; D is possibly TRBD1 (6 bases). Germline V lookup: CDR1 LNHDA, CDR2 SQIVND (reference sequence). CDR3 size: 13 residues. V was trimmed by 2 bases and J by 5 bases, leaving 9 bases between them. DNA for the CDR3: TGTGCCAGTAGTATAACAGGGCCGTATGGCTACACCTTC. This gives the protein CASSITGPYGYTF. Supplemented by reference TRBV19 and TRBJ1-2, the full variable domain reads DGGITQSPKYLFRKEGQNVTLSCEQNLNHDAMYWYRQDPGQGLRLIYYSQIVNDFQKGDIAEGYSVSREKKESFPLTVTSAQKNPTAFYLCASSITGPYGYTFGSGTRLTVV.

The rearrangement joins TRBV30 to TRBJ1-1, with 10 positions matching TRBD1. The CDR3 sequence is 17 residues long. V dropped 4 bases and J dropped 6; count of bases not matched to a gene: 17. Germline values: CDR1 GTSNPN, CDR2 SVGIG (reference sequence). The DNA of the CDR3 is TGTGCCTGGACGAACTTCGGCCAGACAGGGGGCAACCCTGAAGCTTTCTTT. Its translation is CAWTNFGQTGGNPEAFF.

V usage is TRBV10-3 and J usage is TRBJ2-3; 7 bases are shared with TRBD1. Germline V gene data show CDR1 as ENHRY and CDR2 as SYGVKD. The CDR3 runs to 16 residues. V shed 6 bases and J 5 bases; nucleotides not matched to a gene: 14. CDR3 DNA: TGTGCCATCAGCACCAACAGGGGCGTTCAGGGAGATACGCAGTATTTT. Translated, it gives CAISTNRGVQGDTQYF.

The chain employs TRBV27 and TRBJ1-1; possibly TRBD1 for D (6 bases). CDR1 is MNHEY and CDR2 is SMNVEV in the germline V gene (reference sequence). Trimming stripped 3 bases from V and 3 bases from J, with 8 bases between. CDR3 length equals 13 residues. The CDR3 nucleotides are TGTGCCAGCAGTTTTACAGGGTACACTGAAGCTTTCTTT. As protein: CASSFTGYTEAFF.